A selection of T cell receptor beta chains follows, all from one sample in a study of T cell changes during pregnancy in multiple sclerosis. Here immunoSEQ multiplex PCR was the method, and the copy in TCRdb shows in-frame clones only, minus some. The sample has some 40,000 clones; around 90% are singletons. This sample comprised CD4+ T cells from peripheral blood mononuclear cells, obtained in the second trimester of pregnancy. The receptors derive from a female donor with multiple sclerosis, enrolled in a pregnancy study. The CDR3 runs from the conserved cysteine through the conserved F or W. D genes are given only for firm matches. Rows give clone size only sometimes, using once, few, many, or a class for an expanded clone.

CDR3 DNA,CDR3 protein,J gene,clone size,D gene,V gene
TGTGCCAGCAGTCAGAGCACAGATACGCAGTATTTT,CASSQSTDTQYF,TRBJ2-3,.,.,TRBV28
TGCGCCAGCAGCCCCCCCACACAGGCCACTGAAGCTTTCTTT,CASSPPTQATEAFF,TRBJ1-1,once,.,TRBV4-1
TGTGCCAGTAGTATGGGGGGGTCCGGGGCCAACGTCCTGACTTTC,CASSMGGSGANVLTF,TRBJ2-6,once,TRBD2,TRBV19
TGTGCCAGCAGTCCGACACCTTTCTCCGAGCAGTACTTC,CASSPTPFSEQYF,TRBJ2-7,.,.,TRBV6-5
TGTGCCAGCAAACCGGGACAGGGGAACACTGAAGCTTTCTTT,CASKPGQGNTEAFF,TRBJ1-1,.,TRBD1,TRBV28
TGTGCCTGGAGTGGGCCTACTACAGGGGGCTTTGTTGCTTTCTTT,CAWSGPTTGGFVAFF,TRBJ1-1,.,TRBD1,TRBV30
TGTGCCAGCTCAAAAATGGAGAGGGAATCTTTCTTT,CASSKMERESFF,TRBJ1-1,.,.,TRBV18
TGTGCCAGTCGGGACAGGTCTGGGGCCAACGTCCTGACTTTC,CASRDRSGANVLTF,TRBJ2-6,.,TRBD1,TRBV28
TGTGCCAGCAGCGCCGGGGGGCTAGCGGGAGGGAACACCGGGGAGCTGTTTTTT,CASSAGGLAGGNTGELFF,TRBJ2-2,.,TRBD2,TRBV9
TGCGCCAGCAGCCAAGATGGTTCGGAAAACATTCAGTACTTC,CASSQDGSENIQYF,TRBJ2-4,.,.,TRBV4-1
TGTGCCAGTAGTAACAGGGCAGGAAATAGCAATCAGCCCCAGCATTTT,CASSNRAGNSNQPQHF,TRBJ1-5,.,.,TRBV19
TGCGCCAGCATGTCTGGACAGAACACAGATACGCAGTATTTT,CASMSGQNTDTQYF,TRBJ2-3,.,.,TRBV5-1
TGTGCCTGGAGTCACGGGGGTGGTAGTCAGCCCCAGCATTTT,CAWSHGGGSQPQHF,TRBJ1-5,.,.,TRBV30
TGTGCCAGCAGCTTAGCAGGGACTAGCGCGTCCTACGAGCAGTACTTC,CASSLAGTSASYEQYF,TRBJ2-7,.,TRBD2,TRBV7-2
TGCGCCAGCAGTGAGTCAGGGACTAGCGGGATGATGGGGACAGATACGCAGTATTTT,CASSESGTSGMMGTDTQYF,TRBJ2-3,.,TRBD2,TRBV10-2
TGTGCCATCAGTGAGGCTAGCGGGAGGGCACGGGAGCAGTTCTTC,CAISEASGRAREQFF,TRBJ2-1,.,TRBD2,TRBV10-3
TGTGCCAGCAGCAGGCGGGTTTTGGATGAAAAACTGTTTTTT,CASSRRVLDEKLFF,TRBJ1-4,.,.,TRBV21-1
TGTGCCAGCAGCTTAGCGGCGGGGATGGGCAATCAGCCCCAGCATTTT,CASSLAAGMGNQPQHF,TRBJ1-5,.,.,TRBV7-2
TGCGCCAGCAGCTTGGCCCTAGCGGGAGGCTCCCATGAGCAGTTCTTC,CASSLALAGGSHEQFF,TRBJ2-1,.,TRBD2,TRBV5-1
TGTGCCAGCAGCTTGGTAGAAGCGGGAGATACGCAGTATTTT,CASSLVEAGDTQYF,TRBJ2-3,.,.,TRBV5-6
TGTGCCAGTAGAGGGGTGGGGCTAGCGGGAGGAGAAGAGACCCAGTACTTC,CASRGVGLAGGEETQYF,TRBJ2-5,.,TRBD2,TRBV19
TGCGCCAGCAGCCAAGATCTCACAGGCTATGGCTACACCTTC,CASSQDLTGYGYTF,TRBJ1-2,.,.,TRBV4-1
TGTGCCAGCAGGTCCAGGGGGGAAGTCAACAATGAGCAGTTCTTC,CASRSRGEVNNEQFF,TRBJ2-1,.,.,TRBV6-5
TGTGCCAGTTCCAGCGGGGGTCTTCTAGCCAAAAACATTCAGTACTTC,CASSSGGLLAKNIQYF,TRBJ2-4,once,TRBD2,TRBV19
TGTGCCAGCAGCGTAGGATCCTTAGGACTAAACACCATATATTTT,CASSVGSLGLNTIYF,TRBJ1-3,once,.,TRBV9
TGTGCCAGCAGCCCCGAGGGCAGAAAAGAGACCCAGTACTTC,CASSPEGRKETQYF,TRBJ2-5,.,.,TRBV5-5
TGTGCCAGCAGCGCCGGGACAGGGGGGGATGGCTACACCTTC,CASSAGTGGDGYTF,TRBJ1-2,.,TRBD1,TRBV9
TGTGCCAGCAGCTTAGTCAGGGGGCCACAAGAGACCCAGTACTTC,CASSLVRGPQETQYF,TRBJ2-5,.,TRBD1,TRBV7-2
TGTGCCAGCAGCCAAGGACAGGGGTTGTACTTC,CASSQGQGLYF,TRBJ2-7,.,TRBD1,TRBV14
TGTGCCAGCAAACGGGAGGGCGACGGGCAGTACTTC,CASKREGDGQYF,TRBJ2-7,.,TRBD2,TRBV7-2
TGTGCCATCAGTGAAGGGCTAGCGGTGGATGAGCAGTTCTTC,CAISEGLAVDEQFF,TRBJ2-1,.,TRBD2,TRBV10-3
TGTGCCAGCAGTTTTCGGGGAGGGACCCAGTACTTC,CASSFRGGTQYF,TRBJ2-5,.,.,TRBV28
TGTGCCAGCAGCTCGGGTTTAGCGGGAGTCTACGAGCAGTACTTC,CASSSGLAGVYEQYF,TRBJ2-7,.,TRBD2,TRBV7-9
TGTGCCATCAGCTTGGGACAGGGGCACCTTGGGGAGCAGTACTTC,CAISLGQGHLGEQYF,TRBJ2-7,.,TRBD1,TRBV10-3
TGTGCCAGCAGCGTAGGGCTAGCGGGAGGGGAGACCCAGTACTTC,CASSVGLAGGETQYF,TRBJ2-5,.,TRBD2,TRBV9
TGTGCCAGCGGTCTCAGGGCGGGAGATTTCGGGGAGCTGTTTTTT,CASGLRAGDFGELFF,TRBJ2-2,.,TRBD2,TRBV27
TGTGCCAGCACCTCCTCGGGCTTCCCTAGCCGGCCCCAGCATTTT,CASTSSGFPSRPQHF,TRBJ1-5,.,.,TRBV6-1
TGTGCCAGCTCACCCCTTGCGGGGGCGAACACCGGGGAGCTGTTTTTT,CASSPLAGANTGELFF,TRBJ2-2,.,TRBD2,TRBV18
TGTGCCAGCAGCTCCTCAGGGGATATTGGCTACACCTTC,CASSSSGDIGYTF,TRBJ1-2,few,.,TRBV6-5
TGTGCCAGCAGAGCAGGCGGGGGGAGCGAGGGCTACACCTTC,CASRAGGGSEGYTF,TRBJ1-2,.,.,TRBV6-1
TGTGCCAGCAGCTCAGGACAGGGGACGGAGACCCAGTACTTC,CASSSGQGTETQYF,TRBJ2-5,.,TRBD1,TRBV7-2
TGTGCCAGCAGCTTCCAAGAGACAGGCACTGAAGCTTTCTTT,CASSFQETGTEAFF,TRBJ1-1,.,.,TRBV7-2
TGTGCCAGCAAGGGCCCTCTCGGGGGCACAGATACGCAGTATTTT,CASKGPLGGTDTQYF,TRBJ2-3,.,.,TRBV7-6
TGTGCCAGCAGTCCCCCTGCGAGGGACTACGAGCAGTACTTC,CASSPPARDYEQYF,TRBJ2-7,.,.,TRBV28
TGTGCCAGCAGCCAAGTGAGCAGGTGGCATGAGCAGTTCTTC,CASSQVSRWHEQFF,TRBJ2-1,.,.,TRBV4-2
TGTGCTAGTAAACTAGCAGGGGGCCCCACAGATACGCAGTATTTT,CASKLAGGPTDTQYF,TRBJ2-3,.,TRBD1,TRBV12-5
TGTGCCTGGAGTAAGGGGGAGGGAAACTACGAGCAGTACTTC,CAWSKGEGNYEQYF,TRBJ2-7,.,.,TRBV30
TGTGCCAGCAGTCCGGGGGGAAGCTCCTACAATGAGCAGTTCTTC,CASSPGGSSYNEQFF,TRBJ2-1,.,TRBD2,TRBV11-2
TGTGCCAGCAGTGGAAGACTTGATACGCAGTATTTT,CASSGRLDTQYF,TRBJ2-3,.,.,TRBV27
TGTGCCAGCAGCCCAGGACTAGCGTGGTCCGAGCAGTACTTC,CASSPGLAWSEQYF,TRBJ2-7,.,TRBD2,TRBV11-1
TGCGCCAGCAGCCAAGTGACTGCCTCCTACGAGCAGTACTTC,CASSQVTASYEQYF,TRBJ2-7,.,.,TRBV4-1
TGTGCCAGCAGGTTGGGACTGACCAATGAGCAGTTCTTC,CASRLGLTNEQFF,TRBJ2-1,.,.,TRBV5-6
TGTGCCAGCAGATTACGGGGGAACACTGAAGCTTTCTTT,CASRLRGNTEAFF,TRBJ1-1,.,.,TRBV28
TGTGCCAGTAGACCCAAGGAAACAGGCATCAATCAGCCCCAGCATTTT,CASRPKETGINQPQHF,TRBJ1-5,.,.,TRBV19
TGTGCCAGCAGCCTTTCAGGGGGCTACGAGCAGTACTTC,CASSLSGGYEQYF,TRBJ2-7,.,TRBD1,TRBV5-4
TGTGCCAGCAGCCTGGGGGGGGTCCGGTACAATGAGCAGTTCTTC,CASSLGGVRYNEQFF,TRBJ2-1,once,TRBD2,TRBV7-3
TGTGCCAGCTCACCAATCGCTTCAGGCGAAGCCCAGTACTTC,CASSPIASGEAQYF,TRBJ2-5,.,.,TRBV18
TGTGCCAGCAGCCTACCCGGGACAGCCTCCTACGAGCAGTACTTC,CASSLPGTASYEQYF,TRBJ2-7,.,TRBD1,TRBV5-4
TGCAGCGTTGGAAGGGGTGGGGAGCAGTTCTTC,CSVGRGGEQFF,TRBJ2-1,.,.,TRBV29-1